This T cell receptor beta chain comes out of a study of T cells in Graves' hyperthyroidism and ophthalmopathy. RNA transcripts were the template for amplifying TCR beta CDR3 regions. TCR CDR3 underwent first-round RT-PCR with the HTBI primer set. TCRdb reanalysed the multiplex PCR reads using MiXCR and keeps one entry per CDR3 protein. The data contain about 690,000 distinct CDR3 sequences, roughly 17% of them singletons. The length of the CDR3 is 16 residues. Germline values: CDR1 LNHDA, CDR2 SQIVND (reference sequence). V shed 6 bases, J shed 5 bases, and the junction held 14 bases outside the gene matches. This clonotype was seen ten or more times. Its antigen is not known. No progression to ophthalmopathy during 18 months of follow-up defined stable disease. Study-level findings and limits: Blood also contained most expanded thyroid clonotypes above 0.001.

The sequenced sample consisted of blood. The sequence derives from a man in his forties or fifties with Graves' hyperthyroidism. This chain links TRBV19 with TRBJ1-1, with 8 bases lining up with TRBD1. This CDR3 is CASSVQDRGWGTEAFF. In DNA form, the CDR3 reads TGTGCCAGTAGCGTCCAAGACAGGGGATGGGGGACTGAAGCTTTCTTT.